This T cell receptor (beta chain) originates from a study of T cells in Graves' hyperthyroidism and ophthalmopathy. Any patient presenting with uncontrolled infection, other autoimmune disease, pregnancy or lactation was left out. The PBMCs were taken from under 12 ml of fresh peripheral blood. This clonotype has a count of ten or more. Researchers took RNA transcripts and amplified the TCR beta CDR3 regions from them. RT-PCR in the first round (using the HTBI primer set) targeted the TCR CDR3. A single record per CDR3 protein comes from TCRdb applying MiXCR to the multiplex PCR reads. Of 300,000 to 450,000 distinct CDR3 sequences listed, about 14% were seen once; the top ten hold less than 20%. The receptor was derived from a woman aged 25-40 years with Graves' ophthalmopathy. The material sequenced was blood.

The chain's CDR3 is CASSPNLGGQAFF. As DNA, the CDR3 is TGTGCCAGCAGTCCGAATCTAGGGGGCCAAGCTTTCTTT. The V call is TRBV6-1, the J call TRBJ1-1; TRBD1 matches at 7 bases. V dropped 5 bases and J dropped 9; count of bases not matched to a gene: 9. The CDR3 sequence is 13 residues long. CDR1 MNHNS and CDR2 SASEGT come from the germline V gene.